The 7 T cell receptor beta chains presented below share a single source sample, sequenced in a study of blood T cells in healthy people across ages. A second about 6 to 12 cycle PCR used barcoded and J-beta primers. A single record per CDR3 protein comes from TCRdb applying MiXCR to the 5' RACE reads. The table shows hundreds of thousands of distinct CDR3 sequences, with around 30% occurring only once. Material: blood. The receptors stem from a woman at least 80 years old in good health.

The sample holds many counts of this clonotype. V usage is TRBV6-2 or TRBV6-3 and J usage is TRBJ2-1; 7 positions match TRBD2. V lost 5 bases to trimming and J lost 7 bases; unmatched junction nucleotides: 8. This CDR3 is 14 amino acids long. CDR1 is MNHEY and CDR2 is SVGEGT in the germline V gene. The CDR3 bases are TGTGCCAGCAGTAAGCGGGAAGCGGCTAATGAGCAGTTCTTC. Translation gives CASSKREAANEQFF.

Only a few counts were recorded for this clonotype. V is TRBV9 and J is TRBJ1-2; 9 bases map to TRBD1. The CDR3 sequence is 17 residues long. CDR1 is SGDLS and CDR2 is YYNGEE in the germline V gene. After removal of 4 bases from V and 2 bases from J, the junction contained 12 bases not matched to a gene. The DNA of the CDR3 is TGTGCCAGCAGCTGGGGGGGCAAAGGACAGGGGAACTATGGCTACACCTTC. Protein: CASSWGGKGQGNYGYTF.

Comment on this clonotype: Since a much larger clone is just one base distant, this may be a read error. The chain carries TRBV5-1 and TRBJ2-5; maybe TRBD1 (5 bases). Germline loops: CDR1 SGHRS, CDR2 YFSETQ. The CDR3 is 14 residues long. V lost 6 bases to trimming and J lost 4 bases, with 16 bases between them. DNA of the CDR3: TGCGCCAGCACCCCAAGGACACCTCGAGAGACCCAGTACTTC. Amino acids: CASTPRTPRETQYF.

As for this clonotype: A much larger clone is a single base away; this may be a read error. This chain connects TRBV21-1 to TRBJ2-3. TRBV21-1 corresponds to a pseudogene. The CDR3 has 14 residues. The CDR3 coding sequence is TGTGCCAGCAGCAAAAGGCAGGGCACAGATGCGCAGTATTTT. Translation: CASSKRQGTDAQYF.

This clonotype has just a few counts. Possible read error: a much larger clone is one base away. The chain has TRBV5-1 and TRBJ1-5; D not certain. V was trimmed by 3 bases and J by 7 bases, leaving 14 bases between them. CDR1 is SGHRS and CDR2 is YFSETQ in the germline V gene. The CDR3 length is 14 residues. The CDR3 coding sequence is TGCGCCAGCAGCTGGGATGGGGTAGGACAGCCCCAGCATTTT. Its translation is CASSWDGVGQPQHF.

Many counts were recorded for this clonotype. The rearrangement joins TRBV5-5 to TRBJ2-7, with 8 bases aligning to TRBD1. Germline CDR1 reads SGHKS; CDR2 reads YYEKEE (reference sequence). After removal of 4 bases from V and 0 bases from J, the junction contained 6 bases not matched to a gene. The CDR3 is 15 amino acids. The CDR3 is CASSLGQELSYEQYF. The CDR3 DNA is TGTGCCAGCAGCCTGGGACAGGAGCTCTCCTACGAGCAGTACTTC. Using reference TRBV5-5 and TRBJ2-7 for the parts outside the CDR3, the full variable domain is DAGVTQSPTHLIKTRGQQVTLRCSPISGHKSVSWYQQVLGQGPQFIFQYYEKEERGRGNFPDRFSARQFPNYSSELNVNALLLGDSALYLCASSLGQELSYEQYFGPGTRLTVT.

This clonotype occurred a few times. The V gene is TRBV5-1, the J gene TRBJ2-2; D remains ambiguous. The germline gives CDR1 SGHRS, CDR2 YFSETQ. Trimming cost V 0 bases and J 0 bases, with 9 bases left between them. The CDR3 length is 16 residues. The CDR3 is CASSLEGSANTGELFF. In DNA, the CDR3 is TGCGCCAGCAGCTTGGAAGGCTCAGCGAACACCGGGGAGCTGTTTTTT.